The present T cell receptor (beta chain) was sequenced within a study of blood T cell repertoires in COVID-19. With 4 bases removed from V and 7 bases from J, the gap between germline ends came to 16 bases. CDR1 is PRHDT, CDR2 FYEKMQ, per germline (reference sequence). CDR3 length: 15 amino acids. Generated by immunoSEQ multiplex PCR, the TCRdb table keeps only in-frame clones and is missing some. Among hundreds of thousands of clones listed, more than 70% were seen once. The study recruited people aged about 18 to 95 years across 24 US areas. This clone was picked up one time. The sample was PBMCs or T cells enriched from blood (not recorded which). The TCR sequence derives from a woman aged 45 to 65 who had recovered from COVID-19. This sequence joins TRBV13 and TRBJ1-4; perhaps TRBD1 as D (6 bases). The CDR3 nucleotides are TGTGCCAGCAGCTCCAGGGGTACACAAGGTGAAAAACTGTTTTTT. Protein sequence: CASSSRGTQGEKLFF.